This section outlines one TCR beta chain sequence together with its context. The data derive from a study of response to subunit inactivated influenza vaccine. TCRdb used MiXCR to reprocess the RT-PCR reads, holding one entry per CDR3 protein. The sample has about 540,000 distinct CDR3 sequences, roughly 25% seen once; the top ten hold 2.5% to 3.5%. The CDR3 spans 15 residues. Per the germline V gene, CDR1 is SEHNR and CDR2 is FQNEAQ (reference sequence). The junction had 4 bases not matched to a gene; V was cut back by 5 bases and J by 4 bases. The sample was also linked to a second study, of T cells expressing NK-cell markers. Per that paper: Synthesis of TCR beta cDNA relied on 5'RACE template switching carrying UMIs.

This sequence originates from a man between 50 and 59 years old who received an inactivated influenza vaccine. The chain employs TRBV7-9 and TRBJ2-3; 12 bases match TRBD2. The source material was CD4+ T cells sorted from PBMCs, sampled roughly 13 days after vaccination. This chain's CDR3 is CASSRLAGVADTQYF. CDR3 DNA sequence: TGTGCCAGCAGCCGACTAGCGGGAGTTGCAGATACGCAGTATTTT.